A single T cell receptor beta chain is shown here with its context. What antigen it recognizes has not been identified. No much larger clone is present one base from it, and per-base qualities are unavailable. Sequencing was performed on an Illumina NovaSeq 6000. TCRalpha and TCRbeta cDNA libraries were built by 5'RACE with constant-segment primers, adding sample barcodes and unique molecular identifiers. RNA was extracted from every sample with Trizol reagent. Library amplification was performed in two PCR steps, and a second sample barcode and Illumina TruSeq adapters were introduced in the second step. The libraries were sequenced on an Illumina NovaSeq using 2 x 150 bp paired-end reads. Concerning the study's data processing: With migec v1.2.7, reads were demultiplexed and then collapsed into UMI-guided consensus sequences. Using mixcr v2.1.11, the UMI consensuses were aligned to TRA and TRB V and J templates and assembled into clonotypes. Clonotypes were classified as expanded or contracted when called significant by both edgeR and NoisET, with noise models trained on biological replicates. For edgeR calls, the cutoffs were a false discovery rate-adjusted p below 0.01 and a log2 fold-change threshold of 1. As an exploratory analysis of dynamics, max-normalized trajectories of the 1000 most abundant clonotypes were examined with PCA combined with hierarchical clustering. The CD4 or CD8 phenotype of responding clones was assigned using the separately sequenced CD4+ and CD8+ repertoires. Clones were called with MiXCR by TCRdb after fastp trimmed the public reads at Q25, and only in-frame beta chains were retained. Here each entry gathers all rows of one CDR3 protein and keeps the most common genes and DNA. The V and J calls, along with clone size, are taken from TCRdb and not from the paper's own processing. This sample is represented by hundreds of thousands of distinct CDR3 sequences; more than 15% of them were singletons. The ten largest clones take up about 20% of the sample.

PBMCs were isolated by Ficoll-Paque density gradient centrifugation. This record belongs to a study of T-cell memory formation after mild COVID-19 (dated by TCRdb to about 2021). Background for the entire study: Most TCR sequence clusters were specific to one of the two donors. In a couple of donors, T-cell clones that expanded and contracted after mild COVID-19 were tracked by sequencing TCRalpha and TCRbeta repertoires over time. The cohort comprised two young, previously healthy adult volunteers, one female and one male.

Findings and caveats that apply to the study as a whole: Some responding clones were detected in pre-infection memory, which suggested that pre-existing cross-reactive memory T cells had joined the SARS-CoV-2 response. SARS-CoV-2 specificity was not confirmed for the second-wave clones peaking on day 37. The study included only a couple of mild cases, and larger cohorts that include severe cases with pre-infection samples were judged to be necessary. Contracting CD4+ clones turned up mainly in the CM and EM memory subsets, whereas EMRA was where CD8+ clones were enriched. Clones contracting from day 15 to 85 had balanced CD4/CD8 phenotypes, while a second wave expanding from day 15 to 37 was biased towards CD4+.

The CDR3 measures 15 amino acids from cysteine to phenylalanine. Here the CDR3 DNA is all that survives: 45 bases in frame from base 1. Trimming costs V 2 bases and J 1 base, and their ends lie 9 bases apart. The germline V gene encodes CDR1 SGHTA and CDR2 FQGNSA. The chain is made from TRBV7-2 and TRBJ2-1, with the D gene not confidently named. This TCR was recovered from a man aged 18 to 30 who had mild COVID-19 (a few samples of this study predate the infection). The sample titles of this study are shuffled in the database, so cell type and time point are left out; the donor was told from shared clones. The sample was PBMCs or a T cell subset sorted from them (not recorded which). This receptor carries the CDR3 CASSLYSPSYNEQFF. The DNA sequence follows: TGTGCCAGCAGCTTATACAGCCCATCCTACAATGAGCAGTTCTTC.